A selection of T cell receptor beta chains follows, all from one sample in a study of regulatory T cells in long-lasting Graves disease. TCRdb re-analysed the multiplex PCR reads in MiXCR, keeping a single row per CDR3 protein. The sample lists hundreds of thousands of distinct CDR3 sequences, less than 25% seen once, with 7.8% in the top ten. Sequences were derived from peripheral blood mononuclear cells (PBMCs), sampled when the disease was refractory, from a patient treated with antithyroid drugs. The source is a female donor with Graves disease. Both conserved end residues are part of each CDR3. D genes are given only for firm matches. Expanded clones are given a class, and other clones once, few, many or no size at all.

abundance: -
j_gene: TRBJ2-2
v_gene: TRBV2
d_gene: -
CDR3aa: CASSLVGQGAGELFF
CDR3nt: TGTGCCAGCAGTTTGGTCGGCCAGGGCGCCGGGGAGCTGTTTTTT

abundance: few
j_gene: TRBJ2-7
v_gene: TRBV6-2/TRBV6-3
d_gene: TRBD1
CDR3aa: CASTRGRDYEQYF
CDR3nt: TGTGCCAGCACGAGGGGGCGCGACTACGAGCAGTACTTC

abundance: -
j_gene: TRBJ2-3
v_gene: TRBV30
d_gene: -
CDR3aa: CAWRADSDTQYF
CDR3nt: TGTGCCTGGAGAGCCGACTCAGATACGCAGTATTTT

abundance: few
j_gene: TRBJ1-4
v_gene: TRBV5-1
d_gene: -
CDR3aa: CASTRDGISASKLFF
CDR3nt: TGCGCCAGCACGCGCGACGGGATCTCGGCCTCAAAACTGTTTTTT

abundance: few
j_gene: TRBJ1-1
v_gene: TRBV12-3/TRBV12-4
d_gene: -
CDR3aa: CASRDLNSNTEAFF
CDR3nt: TGTGCCAGCAGGGACCTAAATTCGAACACTGAAGCTTTCTTT

abundance: many
j_gene: TRBJ1-2
v_gene: TRBV7-6
d_gene: TRBD1
CDR3aa: CASSLGGGQGVRNYGYTF
CDR3nt: TGTGCCAGCAGCTTAGGTGGCGGACAGGGGGTTCGAAACTATGGCTACACCTTC

abundance: few
j_gene: TRBJ2-2
v_gene: TRBV10-3
d_gene: -
CDR3aa: CAISESSGATGELFF
CDR3nt: TGTGCCATCAGTGAGTCCTCAGGGGCAACCGGGGAGCTGTTTTTT

abundance: few
j_gene: TRBJ1-5
v_gene: TRBV12-3/TRBV12-4
d_gene: -
CDR3aa: CASTEGVGHQPQHF
CDR3nt: TGTGCCAGCACCGAAGGGGTGGGGCATCAGCCCCAGCATTTT

abundance: -
j_gene: TRBJ1-1
v_gene: TRBV16
d_gene: TRBD1
CDR3aa: CASSQSEGTGTDAFF
CDR3nt: TGTGCCAGCAGCCAATCGGAGGGGACAGGGACGGATGCTTTCTTT

abundance: many
j_gene: TRBJ1-5
v_gene: TRBV28
d_gene: -
CDR3aa: CASRREDRYNQPQHF
CDR3nt: TGTGCCAGCAGAAGGGAGGACAGATACAATCAGCCCCAGCATTTT

abundance: many
j_gene: TRBJ2-7
v_gene: TRBV6-2/TRBV6-3
d_gene: -
CDR3aa: CASSEENSYEQYF
CDR3nt: TGTGCCAGCAGTGAAGAGAACTCCTACGAGCAGTACTTC

abundance: many
j_gene: TRBJ2-7
v_gene: TRBV27
d_gene: -
CDR3aa: CASSLAGTGSGQYF
CDR3nt: TGTGCCAGCAGTCTCGCCGGGACCGGCAGCGGGCAGTACTTC

abundance: few
j_gene: TRBJ2-2
v_gene: TRBV2
d_gene: -
CDR3aa: CASSFGGAANTGELFF
CDR3nt: TGTGCCAGCAGCTTCGGGGGAGCGGCGAACACCGGGGAGCTGTTTTTT

abundance: -
j_gene: TRBJ2-5
v_gene: TRBV6-1
d_gene: TRBD1
CDR3aa: CASSQDRVQETQYF
CDR3nt: TGTGCCAGCAGTCAGGACAGGGTACAAGAGACCCAGTACTTC

abundance: -
j_gene: TRBJ1-1
v_gene: TRBV28
d_gene: -
CDR3aa: CASSPLGVVNTEAFF
CDR3nt: TGTGCCAGCAGTCCCCTAGGGGTGGTGAACACTGAAGCTTTCTTT

abundance: -
j_gene: TRBJ2-1
v_gene: TRBV15
d_gene: TRBD2
CDR3aa: CATSSSLALGGNEQFF
CDR3nt: TGTGCCACCAGCAGCTCACTAGCGCTGGGGGGCAATGAGCAGTTCTTC

abundance: few
j_gene: TRBJ2-2
v_gene: TRBV18
d_gene: -
CDR3aa: CASSVTSSTGELFF
CDR3nt: TGTGCCAGCTCAGTGACATCGTCCACCGGGGAGCTGTTTTTT

abundance: -
j_gene: TRBJ2-3
v_gene: TRBV7-2
d_gene: -
CDR3aa: CASSLVVDTQYF
CDR3nt: TGTGCCAGCAGCTTAGTAGTAGATACGCAGTATTTT

abundance: many
j_gene: TRBJ1-1
v_gene: TRBV28
d_gene: -
CDR3aa: CASSLRGLAEAFF
CDR3nt: TGTGCCAGCAGTTTGAGGGGCTTAGCTGAAGCTTTCTTT

abundance: -
j_gene: TRBJ1-5
v_gene: TRBV28
d_gene: -
CDR3aa: CASSARQPDQPQHF
CDR3nt: TGTGCCAGCAGCGCCAGACAGCCGGATCAGCCCCAGCATTTT